This is a list of T cell receptor beta chains from one sample in a study of radiation and T cells in renal cell carcinoma. Assay used: immunoSEQ multiplex PCR; TCRdb lists only in-frame clones, some missing. The data contain some 100,000 clones, 82% of them singletons. The sequences come from blood, collected from a patient whose treatment included radiotherapy and nephrectomy. These receptors came from a man between 60 and 70 years old with renal cell carcinoma. The conserved cysteine and the conserved F or W are not part of the CDR3 here. D genes are given only for firm matches. Clone size is stated in some rows and not others, as once, few, many or a class when expanded.

. | TRBV6-1 | . | ASSEVPLASSGNTIY
. | TRBV5-1 | TRBD2 | ASSLKAGIEQF
. | TRBV6-1 | . | ASSEQDASSYEQY
. | TRBV2 | . | ASSEVRGVRGYT
. | TRBV28 | . | ASSYSLQTNYGYT
. | TRBV11-2 | TRBD1 | ASSLGQSLINEQF
. | TRBV7-8 | TRBD2 | ASSRLAGRAGELF
. | TRBV19 | . | ASSPRALREETQY
once | TRBV9 | TRBD1 | ASSVVSDRVQF
few | TRBV6-5 | TRBD1 | ASSFYRGRNEKLF
. | TRBV7-2 | TRBD2 | ASSLAVPGLAGPVAKNIQY
. | TRBV11-3 | TRBD1 | ASSHRDRFYEQY
. | TRBV7-2 | TRBD2 | ASSPRSGRIGGELF
. | TRBV5-1 | . | ASSLAVQGGEQF
. | TRBV11-2 | . | ASSFHRTKKYGYT
. | TRBV19 | . | ASSILDSYGYT
. | TRBV9 | TRBD2 | ASSARTSGSTNEQF
. | TRBV15 | TRBD2 | ATRGLAGVGEQF
. | TRBV5-1 | . | ASSAGLLRYEQY
many | TRBV27 | TRBD1 | ASRGTGAQAYEQY
. | TRBV6-1 | . | ASTSGYGTQY
once | TRBV4-1 | . | ASSQGDIGGPQH
. | TRBV15 | . | ATSRDLGRGPGNTIY
. | TRBV2 | . | ASSGLIRETQY
few | TRBV7-8 | TRBD2 | ASSLVRSGTTGTGELF
. | TRBV15 | TRBD2 | ATSRDRLAGGSYEQY
. | TRBV13 | . | ASSYWDARRNEKLF
. | TRBV7-2 | . | ASSLITGLAYEQY
. | TRBV7-2 | TRBD2 | ASSLAALAGTQY
. | TRBV7-8 | . | ASSFVGDSQY
. | TRBV29-1 | TRBD1 | SVEGDDRAEPYEQY
once | TRBV29-1 | . | SGDLTFGNEQF
. | TRBV5-1 | . | ASSPQALGTGELF
. | TRBV20-1 | . | SVIQQVEQY
. | TRBV2 | TRBD2 | ASSEVRAGGQETQY
. | TRBV6-5 | . | ASSYSEGQTQY
. | TRBV9 | TRBD2 | ASSVEAGVDEQF
. | TRBV19 | TRBD2 | ASRFQTSGNEQF
. | TRBV28 | . | ASRSLRTEATEAF
few | TRBV14 | . | ASSQEGFGRGRQY
. | TRBV27 | TRBD1 | ASSGGQGYEQY
. | TRBV2 | . | ASSEQGRRTEAF
few | TRBV9 | TRBD2 | ASSSPAGLTDTQY
once | TRBV7-2 | . | ASSRGVYGENYEQY
. | TRBV11-2 | TRBD2 | ASSSTLPGLAKSYNEQF
once | TRBV28 | . | ASAQRLPYEQY
. | TRBV5-1 | . | ASSLDGGRGEQF
. | TRBV7-7 | . | ASSLSPIAGKNTGELF
. | TRBV7-2 | . | ASSFGRNTDTQY
few | TRBV9 | TRBD1 | ASSVVIWVTGLDT
. | TRBV2 | . | ASRDRLNTGELF
. | TRBV19 | . | ASSSDSRSYNEQF